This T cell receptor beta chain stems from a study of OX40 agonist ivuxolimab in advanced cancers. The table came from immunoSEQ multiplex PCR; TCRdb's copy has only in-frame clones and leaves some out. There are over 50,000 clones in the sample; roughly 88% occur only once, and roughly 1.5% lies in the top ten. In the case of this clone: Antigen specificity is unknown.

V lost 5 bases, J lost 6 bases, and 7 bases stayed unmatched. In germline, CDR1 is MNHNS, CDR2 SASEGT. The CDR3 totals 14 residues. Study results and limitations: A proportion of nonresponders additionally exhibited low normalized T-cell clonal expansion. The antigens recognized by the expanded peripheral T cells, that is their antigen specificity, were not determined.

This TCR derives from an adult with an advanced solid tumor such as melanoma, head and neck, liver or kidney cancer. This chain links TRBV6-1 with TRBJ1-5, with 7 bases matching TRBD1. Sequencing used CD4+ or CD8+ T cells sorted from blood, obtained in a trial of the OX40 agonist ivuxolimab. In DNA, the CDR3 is TGTGCCAGCAGTCCCCAGGGGACAGCTCAGCCCCAGCATTTT. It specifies CASSPQGTAQPQHF.